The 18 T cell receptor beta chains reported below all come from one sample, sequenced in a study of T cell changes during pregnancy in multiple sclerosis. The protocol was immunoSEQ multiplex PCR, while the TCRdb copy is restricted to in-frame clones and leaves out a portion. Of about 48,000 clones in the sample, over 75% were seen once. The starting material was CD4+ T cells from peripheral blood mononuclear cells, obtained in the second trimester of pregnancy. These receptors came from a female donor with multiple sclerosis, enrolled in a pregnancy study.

CDR3 in DNA: TGTGCCAGTAGTCTCCGGGCTGGGGCCAACGTCCTGACTTTC. It encodes CASSLRAGANVLTF. The V gene is TRBV19, the J gene TRBJ2-6; D not resolved. V was clipped by 5 bases and J by 2 bases, with 7 bases between them. There are 14 residues in the CDR3. The germline CDR1 and CDR2 sequences are LNHDA and SQIVND (reference sequence).

This CDR3 is CASSVGQGGYEQYF. DNA of the CDR3: TGCGCCAGCAGCGTAGGACAGGGGGGCTACGAGCAGTACTTC. The J gene is TRBJ2-7, the V gene TRBV5-1; 10 bases fit TRBD1. Germline assignment: CDR1 SGHRS and CDR2 YFSETQ. The V segment lost 4 bases and the J segment 3 bases; nucleotides outside the gene matches: 4. The CDR3 runs to 14 residues.

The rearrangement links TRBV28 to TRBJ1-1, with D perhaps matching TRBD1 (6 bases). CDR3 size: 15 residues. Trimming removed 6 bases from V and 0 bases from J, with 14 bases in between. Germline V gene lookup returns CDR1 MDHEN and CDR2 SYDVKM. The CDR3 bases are TGTGCCAGCAGCCCCAGGGGAAAGATGAACACTGAAGCTTTCTTT. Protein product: CASSPRGKMNTEAFF.

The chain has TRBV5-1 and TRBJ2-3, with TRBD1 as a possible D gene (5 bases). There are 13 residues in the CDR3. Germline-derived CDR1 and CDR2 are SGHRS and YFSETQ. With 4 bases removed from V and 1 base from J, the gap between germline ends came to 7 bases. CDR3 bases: TGCGCCAGCAGCGGGGCTCGCACAGATACGCAGTATTTT. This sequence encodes CASSGARTDTQYF.

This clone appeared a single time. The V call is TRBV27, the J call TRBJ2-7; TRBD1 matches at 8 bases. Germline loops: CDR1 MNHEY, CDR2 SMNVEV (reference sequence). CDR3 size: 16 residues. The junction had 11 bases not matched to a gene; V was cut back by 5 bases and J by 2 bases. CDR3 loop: CASSPSSDRAPYEQYF. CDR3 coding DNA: TGTGCCAGCAGTCCTTCTTCGGACAGGGCCCCCTACGAGCAGTACTTC.

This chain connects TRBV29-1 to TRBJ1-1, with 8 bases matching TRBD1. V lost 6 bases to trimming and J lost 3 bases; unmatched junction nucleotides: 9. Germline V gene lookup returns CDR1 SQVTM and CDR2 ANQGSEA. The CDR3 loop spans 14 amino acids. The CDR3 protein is CSVAQGAVDTEAFF. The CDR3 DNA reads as TGCAGCGTAGCTCAGGGGGCGGTAGACACTGAAGCTTTCTTT.

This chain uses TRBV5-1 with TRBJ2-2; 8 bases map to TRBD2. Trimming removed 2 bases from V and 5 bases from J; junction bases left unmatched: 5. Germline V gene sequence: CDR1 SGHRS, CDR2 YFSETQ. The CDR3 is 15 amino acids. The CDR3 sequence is CASSLTSGVTGELFF. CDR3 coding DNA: TGCGCCAGCAGCTTAACTAGCGGCGTAACCGGGGAGCTGTTTTTT.

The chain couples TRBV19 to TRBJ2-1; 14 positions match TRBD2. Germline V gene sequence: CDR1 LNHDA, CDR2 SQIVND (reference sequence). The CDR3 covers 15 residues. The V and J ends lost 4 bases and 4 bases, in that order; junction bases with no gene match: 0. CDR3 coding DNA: TGTGCCAGTAGTAGACTAGCGGGAGGGTACAATGAGCAGTTCTTC. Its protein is CASSRLAGGYNEQFF.

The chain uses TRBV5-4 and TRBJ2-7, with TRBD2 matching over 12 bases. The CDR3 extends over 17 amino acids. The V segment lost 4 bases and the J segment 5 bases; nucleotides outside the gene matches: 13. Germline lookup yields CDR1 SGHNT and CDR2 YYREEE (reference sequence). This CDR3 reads CASSGTSGRRSLDEQYF. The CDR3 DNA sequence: TGTGCCAGCAGCGGAACTAGCGGGAGGCGCTCGTTGGACGAGCAGTACTTC.

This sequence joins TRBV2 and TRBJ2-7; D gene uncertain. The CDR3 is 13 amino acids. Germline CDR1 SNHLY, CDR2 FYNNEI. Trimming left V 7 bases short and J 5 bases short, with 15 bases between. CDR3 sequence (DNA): TGTGCCAGCAATCGGGTCGAAGTCCACGAGCAGTACTTC. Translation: CASNRVEVHEQYF.

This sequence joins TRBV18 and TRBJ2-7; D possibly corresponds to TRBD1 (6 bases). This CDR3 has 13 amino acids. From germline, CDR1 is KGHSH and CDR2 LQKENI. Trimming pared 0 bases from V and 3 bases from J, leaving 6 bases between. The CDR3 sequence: CASSPPGGYEQYF. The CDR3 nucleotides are TGTGCCAGCTCACCACCAGGGGGCTACGAGCAGTACTTC. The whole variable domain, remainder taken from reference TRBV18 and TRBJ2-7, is NAGVMQNPRHLVRRRGQEARLRCSPMKGHSHVYWYRQLPEEGLKFMVYLQKENIIDESGMPKERFSAEFPKEGPSILRIQQVVRGDSAAYFCASSPPGGYEQYFGPGTRLTVT.

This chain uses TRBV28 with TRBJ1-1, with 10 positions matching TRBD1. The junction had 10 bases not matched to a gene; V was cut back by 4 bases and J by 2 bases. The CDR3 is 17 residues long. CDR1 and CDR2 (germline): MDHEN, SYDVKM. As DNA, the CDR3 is TGTGCCAGCAGTTCTCGGGGGACAGGGGTCCGAAACACTGAAGCTTTCTTT. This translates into CASSSRGTGVRNTEAFF.

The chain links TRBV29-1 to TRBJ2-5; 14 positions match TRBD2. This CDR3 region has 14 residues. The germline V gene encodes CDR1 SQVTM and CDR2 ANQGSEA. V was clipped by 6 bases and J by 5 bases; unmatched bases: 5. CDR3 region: CSVSGLAGVETQYF. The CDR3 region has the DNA TGCAGCGTCTCGGGACTAGCGGGAGTGGAGACCCAGTACTTC.

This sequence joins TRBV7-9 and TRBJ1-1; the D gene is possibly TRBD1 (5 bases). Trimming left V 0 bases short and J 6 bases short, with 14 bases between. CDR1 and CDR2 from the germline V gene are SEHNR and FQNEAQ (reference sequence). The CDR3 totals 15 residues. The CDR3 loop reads CASSLAGSGSSEAFF. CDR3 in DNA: TGTGCCAGCAGCTTAGCGGGTTCAGGGTCGTCTGAAGCTTTCTTT. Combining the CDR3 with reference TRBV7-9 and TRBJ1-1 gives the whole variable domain DTGVSQNPRHKITKRGQNVTFRCDPISEHNRLYWYRQTLGQGPEFLTYFQNEAQLEKSRLLSDRFSAERPKGSFSTLEIQRTEQGDSAMYLCASSLAGSGSSEAFFGQGTRLTVV.

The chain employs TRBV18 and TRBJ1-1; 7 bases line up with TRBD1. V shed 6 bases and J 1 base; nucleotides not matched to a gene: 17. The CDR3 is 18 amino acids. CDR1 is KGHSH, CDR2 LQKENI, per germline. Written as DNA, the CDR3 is TGTGCCAGCTCCCAAAAAGGCAGGGGGAAGTTAGCGAACACTGAAGCTTTCTTT. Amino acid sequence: CASSQKGRGKLANTEAFF. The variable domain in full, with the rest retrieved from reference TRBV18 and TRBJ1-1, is NAGVMQNPRHLVRRRGQEARLRCSPMKGHSHVYWYRQLPEEGLKFMVYLQKENIIDESGMPKERFSAEFPKEGPSILRIQQVVRGDSAAYFCASSQKGRGKLANTEAFFGQGTRLTVV.

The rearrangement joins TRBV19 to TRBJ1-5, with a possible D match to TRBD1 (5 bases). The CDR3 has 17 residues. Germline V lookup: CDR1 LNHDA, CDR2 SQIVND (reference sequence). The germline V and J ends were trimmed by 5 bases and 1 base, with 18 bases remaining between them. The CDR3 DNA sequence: TGTGCCAGTAGTGACGGGCAGGGCGGATCGAGCAATCAGCCCCAGCATTTT. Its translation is CASSDGQGGSSNQPQHF.

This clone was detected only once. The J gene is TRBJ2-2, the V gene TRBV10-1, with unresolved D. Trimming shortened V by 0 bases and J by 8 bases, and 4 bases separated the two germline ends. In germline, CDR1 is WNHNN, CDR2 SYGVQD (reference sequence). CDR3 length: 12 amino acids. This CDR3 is CASSESNGELFF. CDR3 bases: TGCGCCAGCAGTGAGTCTAATGGGGAGCTGTTTTTT.

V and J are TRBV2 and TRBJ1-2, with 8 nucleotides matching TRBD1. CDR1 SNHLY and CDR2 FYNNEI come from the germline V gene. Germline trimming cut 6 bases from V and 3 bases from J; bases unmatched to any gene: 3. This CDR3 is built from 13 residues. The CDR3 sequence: CASSSDRDYGYTF. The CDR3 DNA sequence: TGTGCCAGCAGCTCGGACAGGGACTATGGCTACACCTTC.